These 28 T cell receptor beta chains originate from one sample sequenced in a study of CD8+ T cells in alopecia areata. cDNA prepared by RNA extraction and subsequent reverse transcription served as the template for sequencing. Libraries were prepared by immunoSEQ multiplex PCR; TCRdb keeps only in-frame clonotypes and omits some of them. The sample lists about 200,000 clones, more than 55% seen once, with 4% to 6% in the top ten. The sequencing sample was made of CD8+ T cells sorted from blood. These receptors all come from a human donor in good health.

The chain links TRBV6-1 to TRBJ1-6; 9 bases map to TRBD1. This CDR3 is built from 15 residues. V was clipped by 6 bases and J by 5 bases; unmatched bases: 5. Germline CDR1 reads MNHNS; CDR2 reads SASEGT. The CDR3 DNA reads TGTGCCAGCAGGCAGCGGGACAGGGATAATTCACCCCTCCACTTT. Amino acids: CASRQRDRDNSPLHF.

This clone was detected only a few times. The J gene is TRBJ2-1, the V gene TRBV29-1, with D hard to call. The CDR3 spans 11 residues. V lost 4 bases to trimming and J lost 5 bases, with 6 bases between them. The germline gives CDR1 SQVTM, CDR2 ANQGSEA. As DNA, the CDR3 is TGCAGCGTTGGCTCGAACAATGAGCAGTTCTTC. It yields the protein CSVGSNNEQFF.

V usage is TRBV29-1 and J usage is TRBJ1-1, with D unresolved. The CDR3 consists of 12 residues. Trimming stripped 8 bases from V and 0 bases from J, with 10 bases between. The germline V gene has CDR1 SQVTM and CDR2 ANQGSEA. CDR3 coding DNA: TGCAGCTTCGGGATCCTGAACACTGAAGCTTTCTTT. Residues: CSFGILNTEAFF.

V and J are TRBV11-1 and TRBJ1-5; D unclear. Germline CDR1 is SGHAT and CDR2 is FQDESV (reference sequence). V lost 4 bases and J 7 bases, leaving 8 bases between the germline ends. The CDR3 totals 12 residues. The CDR3 DNA reads as TGTGCCAGCAGCTCCCCGGGGCAGCCCCAGCATTTT. It is translated as CASSSPGQPQHF.

This clone was recorded a few times. The chain carries TRBV27 and TRBJ2-7, with D perhaps TRBD1 or TRBD2 (6 bases each). With 0 bases removed from V and 2 bases from J, the gap between germline ends came to 11 bases. Looked up from germline, CDR1 is MNHEY and CDR2 is SMNVEV (reference sequence). CDR3 length: 15 residues. CDR3 region: CASSLSGGGAYEQYF. Written as DNA, the CDR3 is TGTGCCAGCAGTTTATCAGGAGGGGGTGCCTACGAGCAGTACTTC.

The chain has TRBV27 and TRBJ2-1; possibly TRBD1 or TRBD2 for D (5 bases each). V was cut by 6 bases and J by 0 bases, with 12 bases left in between. The CDR3 is 15 amino acids. Germline V gene data show CDR1 as MNHEY and CDR2 as SMNVEV (reference sequence). The CDR3 is CASSPGAISYNEQFF. CDR3 DNA: TGTGCCAGCAGCCCCGGGGCCATCTCCTACAATGAGCAGTTCTTC.

The J gene is TRBJ2-7, the V gene TRBV5-1, with D perhaps matching TRBD1 (6 bases). This CDR3 is built from 12 residues. Germline CDR1 reads SGHRS; CDR2 reads YFSETQ. V dropped 0 bases and J dropped 8 bases, with 9 bases sitting between them. The CDR3 region is CASSLVGDKQYF. CDR3 DNA: TGCGCCAGCAGCTTGGTAGGGGACAAGCAGTACTTC.

The chain couples TRBV7-9 to TRBJ2-7; D remains ambiguous. This CDR3 is built from 12 residues. V lost 3 bases to trimming and J lost 3 bases, with 6 bases between them. Germline-derived CDR1 and CDR2 are SEHNR and FQNEAQ (reference sequence). In DNA, the CDR3 is TGTGCCAGCAGCTTCGACGTCTACGAGCAGTACTTC. It specifies CASSFDVYEQYF.

The rearrangement uses TRBV30 and TRBJ2-5, with D unclear. Trimming removed 1 base at V and 5 bases at J, with 11 bases between. The CDR3 runs to 13 residues. Germline CDR1 reads GTSNPN; CDR2 reads SVGIG (reference sequence). In nucleotides, the CDR3 is TGTGCCTGGAGTGCAGGTCCGTTTGAGACCCAGTACTTC. Protein sequence: CAWSAGPFETQYF. Based on the CDR3 plus reference TRBV30 and TRBJ2-5, the full variable domain is SQTIHQWPATLVQPVGSPLSLECTVEGTSNPNLYWYRQAAGRGLQLLFYSVGIGQISSEVPQNLSASRPQDRQFILSSKKLLLSDSGFYLCAWSAGPFETQYFGPGTRLLVL.

This clone has a handful of counts. The DNA of the CDR3 is TGTGCCAGCAGTGAAGAACAGGGTCCCTACGAGCAGTACTTC. It translates to CASSEEQGPYEQYF. The rearrangement links TRBV6-4 to TRBJ2-7; D is possibly TRBD1 (6 bases). Germline values: CDR1 MRHNA, CDR2 SNTAGT. The CDR3 contains 14 residues. V gave up 3 bases and J gave up 2 bases, with 11 bases separating them.

This clone was counted only a few times. The chain is built from TRBV13 and TRBJ1-1; D is perhaps TRBD1 (6 bases). V was trimmed by 0 bases and J by 1 base, leaving 6 bases between them. The CDR3 is 14 amino acids. Germline V lookup: CDR1 PRHDT, CDR2 FYEKMQ (reference sequence). CDR3 sequence (DNA): TGTGCCAGCAGCTTAGGACAGGGGAACACTGAAGCTTTCTTT. Amino acid sequence: CASSLGQGNTEAFF. The full variable domain, completed using reference TRBV13 and TRBJ1-1, is AAGVIQSPRHLIKEKRETATLKCYPIPRHDTVYWYQQGPGQDPQFLISFYEKMQSDKGSIPDRFSAQQFSDYHSELNMSSLELGDSALYFCASSLGQGNTEAFFGQGTRLTVV.

The chain employs TRBV5-1 and TRBJ2-3, with unresolved D. Germline lookup yields CDR1 SGHRS and CDR2 YFSETQ. The V gene lost 3 bases and the J gene lost 2 bases, with 1 base spanning the gap. This CDR3 is built from 11 residues. The CDR3 spells CASSYTDTQYF. For the CDR3, the DNA is TGCGCCAGCAGCTACACAGATACGCAGTATTTT.

The rearrangement links TRBV27 to TRBJ2-1, with TRBD2 matching 11 bases. The CDR3 spans 16 residues. Germline loops: CDR1 MNHEY, CDR2 SMNVEV (reference sequence). V lost 5 bases, J lost 8 bases, and 11 bases stayed unmatched. The CDR3 region has the DNA TGTGCCAGCAGTCCTTCTGGTAGCGGGGGGGTTCATGAGCAGTTCTTC. Its protein is CASSPSGSGGVHEQFF.

This clone turned up a few times. In nucleotides, the CDR3 is TGTGCCTGGGGCCCTACGGGAGACAATGAGCAGTTCTTC. This gives the protein CAWGPTGDNEQFF. V gene TRBV11-2 combines with J gene TRBJ2-1; weak D call: TRBD2 (6 bases). V lost 11 bases and J 5 bases, leaving 16 bases between the germline ends. Germline CDR1 reads SGHAT; CDR2 reads FQNNGV. This CDR3 comprises 13 residues.

The V call is TRBV4-1, the J call TRBJ1-2; D remains ambiguous. The ends were cut back, 0 bases at V and 0 bases at J, with 11 bases in the middle. The CDR3 length is 16 residues. From germline, CDR1 is MGHRA and CDR2 YSYEKL. CDR3 protein: CASSQDVLAPNYGYTF. The CDR3 nucleotides are TGCGCCAGCAGCCAAGATGTTTTGGCACCTAACTATGGCTACACCTTC.

This clone was counted ten times or more. The rearrangement joins TRBV6-5 to TRBJ2-1; D call uncertain. The CDR3 runs 13 residues. Germline V gene data show CDR1 as MNHEY and CDR2 as SVGAGI. Between the trimmed V and J ends, which lost 7 bases and 2 bases, there was a span of 9 bases. The DNA for the CDR3 is TGTGCCAGCACCCCCTCGGCCTACAATGAGCAGTTCTTC. It is translated as CASTPSAYNEQFF.

This chain links TRBV2 with TRBJ1-3, with D uncertain. CDR1 is SNHLY, CDR2 FYNNEI, per germline. This CDR3 comprises 12 residues. V lost 3 bases to trimming and J lost 4 bases, with 4 bases between them. The DNA for the CDR3 is TGTGCCAGCAGTGATGAAGGAAACACCATATATTTT. It encodes CASSDEGNTIYF.

The chain uses TRBV13 and TRBJ2-5; 15 bases fit TRBD2. Per the germline V gene, CDR1 is PRHDT and CDR2 is FYEKMQ (reference sequence). The V and J ends lost 5 bases and 2 bases, in that order; junction bases with no gene match: 3. The CDR3 has 16 amino acids. As DNA, the CDR3 is TGTGCCAGCAGCCATGGACTAGCGGGGGGGCAAGAGACCCAGTACTTC. It yields the protein CASSHGLAGGQETQYF.

This clone has only a few counts. This chain uses TRBV7-2 with TRBJ2-7, with D uncertain. The CDR3 sequence is 18 residues long. The germline V and J ends were trimmed by 5 bases and 5 bases, with 28 bases remaining between them. In germline, CDR1 is SGHTA, CDR2 FQGNSA. In nucleotides, the CDR3 is TGTGCCAGCAGCACCCATTTGGGAAATTACCTCGATGGGGACGAGCAGTACTTC. Protein: CASSTHLGNYLDGDEQYF.

The chain has TRBV2 and TRBJ2-1, with D unclear. Germline-derived CDR1 and CDR2 are SNHLY and FYNNEI. Trimming removed 5 bases from V and 0 bases from J, with 11 bases in between. The CDR3 extends over 15 amino acids. Written as DNA, the CDR3 is TGTGCCAGCAGTACCGACCCGGACTCCTACAATGAGCAGTTCTTC. Translating gives CASSTDPDSYNEQFF.

The chain has TRBV27 and TRBJ2-5; the D gene is possibly TRBD1 (6 bases). The CDR3 is made up of 14 amino acids. Per germline, CDR1 MNHEY and CDR2 SMNVEV (reference sequence). Trimming took 3 bases from V and 4 from J, leaving 12 bases between them. CDR3 coding DNA: TGTGCCAGCAGTTTGTGGGACAAACGAGAGACCCAGTACTTC. This sequence encodes CASSLWDKRETQYF.

The rearrangement uses TRBV4-1 and TRBJ1-2; tentative D call: TRBD1 (5 bases). V gave up 0 bases and J gave up 3 bases, with 11 bases separating them. The germline CDR1 and CDR2 sequences are MGHRA and YSYEKL. The CDR3 sequence is 15 residues long. The CDR3 DNA follows: TGCGCCAGCAGCCAAGATCGAGGGGAGGACTATGGCTACACCTTC. Translating gives CASSQDRGEDYGYTF.

The chain joins TRBV2 to TRBJ2-7; D gene uncertain. CDR1 and CDR2 (germline): SNHLY, FYNNEI. This CDR3 has 14 residues. With 2 bases removed from V and 3 bases from J, the gap between germline ends came to 11 bases. CDR3 amino acids: CASSENLADYEQYF. The DNA for the CDR3 is TGTGCCAGCAGTGAAAACTTGGCGGACTACGAGCAGTACTTC.

A word on this clone: Other DNA sequences in this specimen translate into the identical CDR3. The chain recombines TRBV5-6 with TRBJ2-7; D call uncertain. In germline, CDR1 is SGHDT, CDR2 YYEEEE. This CDR3 comprises 12 residues. The germline V and J ends were trimmed by 4 bases and 0 bases, with 5 bases remaining between them. CDR3 DNA sequence: TGTGCCAGCAGCGGGGACTCCTACGAGCAGTACTTC. Translation: CASSGDSYEQYF. Filled out from reference TRBV5-6 and TRBJ2-7, the complete variable domain reads DAGVTQSPTHLIKTRGQQVTLRCSPKSGHDTVSWYQQALGQGPQFIFQYYEEEERQRGNFPDRFSGHQFPNYSSELNVNALLLGDSALYLCASSGDSYEQYFGPGTRLTVT.

V gene TRBV5-6 combines with J gene TRBJ2-5, with D uncertain. The end of the DNA is better explained by TRBJ2-7, so the J call may be wrong. Germline CDR1 SGHDT, CDR2 YYEEEE. The CDR3 runs to 14 residues. The CDR3 bases are TGTGCCAGCAGCTCTCTGGCCCAGATCTACGAGCAGTACTTC. It yields the protein CASSSLAQIYEQYF.

The chain links TRBV4-1 to TRBJ2-1; a possible D gene is TRBD2 (5 bases). The ends were cut back, 0 bases at V and 9 bases at J, with 12 bases in the middle. Germline values: CDR1 MGHRA, CDR2 YSYEKL. This CDR3 region has 14 residues. The CDR3 loop is CASSQDRGYPEQFF. CDR3 nucleotides: TGCGCCAGCAGCCAAGATCGAGGGTACCCTGAGCAGTTCTTC.

The sample holds one count of this clone. The chain joins TRBV7-8 to TRBJ1-1; a possible D gene is TRBD1 (5 bases). Trimming stripped 6 bases from V and 5 bases from J, with 22 bases between. This CDR3 contains 16 residues. Germline CDR1 and CDR2: SGHVS and FQNEAQ. CDR3 sequence reads: CASSTTGGGLGTEAFF. The CDR3, as DNA: TGTGCCAGCAGTACAACCGGTGGGGGTCTAGGGACTGAAGCTTTCTTT.

V gene TRBV7-6 combines with J gene TRBJ2-7; possible D gene TRBD1, 5 bases. Trimming took 5 bases from V and 0 from J, leaving 11 bases between them. Germline V gene data show CDR1 as SGHVS and CDR2 as FNYEAQ. CDR3 length equals 14 residues. CDR3 region: CASSEQGPSYEQYF. For the CDR3, the DNA is TGTGCCAGCAGCGAGCAGGGTCCCTCCTACGAGCAGTACTTC.